This T cell receptor (beta chain) was documented in a study of blood T cell repertoires in COVID-19. The wider study: Material from acute and convalescent COVID-19 was sourced from the United States, Italy and Spain. Sources were T cells, B-cell-depleted T cells, or PBMCs; the material itself was cDNA or gDNA.

Data came from immunoSEQ multiplex PCR; TCRdb stores just in-frame clones and leaves some out. The sample carries roughly 230,000 clones, roughly 86% recorded once. In this sample, this clone turned up once. Those who participated ranged in age from roughly 18 to 100 years and resided in about two dozen US areas. Cohorts were based on clinical histories the participants reported. The clonotype comes from a woman in her 30s with acute COVID-19. Material for sequencing was PBMCs or T cells enriched from blood (not recorded which).

The CDR3, as DNA: TGTGCCAGCAGTTTGACAGGGGGCCCAGATACGCAGTATTTT. Amino acid sequence: CASSLTGGPDTQYF. V is TRBV27 and J is TRBJ2-3; 10 nucleotides match TRBD1. This CDR3 has 14 residues. After removal of 3 bases from V and 4 bases from J, the junction contained 1 base not matched to a gene. The germline CDR1 and CDR2 sequences are MNHEY and SMNVEV (reference sequence).